The 8 T cell receptor beta chains below come from one sample, sequenced in a study of blood T cell repertoires in COVID-19. TCRdb's table, derived via immunoSEQ multiplex PCR, lists solely in-frame clones and lacks some. The table records some 250,000 clones, roughly 91% of them present only once. Specimen: PBMCs or T cells enriched from blood (not recorded which). Every receptor here comes from a woman between 40 and 50 years old with acute COVID-19.

This clone came up once. This rearrangement joins TRBV5-4 to TRBJ1-2; 7 bases fit TRBD1. The trim removed 0 bases at V and 3 bases at J, leaving 5 bases unmatched. CDR1 and CDR2 (germline): SGHNT, YYREEE (reference sequence). This CDR3 is 15 amino acids long. The CDR3 DNA sequence: TGTGCCAGCAGCTTGGGACAGGGATTGGACTATGGCTACACCTTC. Protein sequence: CASSLGQGLDYGYTF. Looking up the rest from reference TRBV5-4 and TRBJ1-2 gives the full variable domain: ETGVTQSPTHLIKTRGQQVTLRCSSQSGHNTVSWYQQALGQGPQFIFQYYREEENGRGNFPPRFSGLQFPNYSSELNVNALELDDSALYLCASSLGQGLDYGYTFGSGTRLTVV.

In regard to this clone: Other nucleotide sequences from this sample produce the same CDR3. The CDR3 sequence: CASSLTGNTEAFF. CDR3 nucleotide sequence: TGTGCCAGCAGTCTCACAGGGAACACTGAAGCTTTCTTT. V usage is TRBV12-3 or TRBV12-4 and J usage is TRBJ1-1, with D perhaps TRBD1 (5 bases). V was clipped by 5 bases and J by 1 base, with 8 bases between them. The CDR3 extends over 13 amino acids.

The chain recombines TRBV11-2 with TRBJ2-7; the match to TRBD2 covers 8 bases. The CDR3 contains 16 residues. Germline CDR1 is SGHAT and CDR2 is FQNNGV. The J segment lost 1 base and the V segment lost 6 bases, leaving 11 bases of the junction unmatched. This CDR3 is CASSRLAGSVSYEQYF. The CDR3 region has the DNA TGTGCCAGCAGTCGTCTAGCGGGTTCCGTTTCCTACGAGCAGTACTTC. Full variable domain (outside the CDR3, taken from reference TRBV11-2 and TRBJ2-7): EAGVAQSPRYKIIEKRQSVAFWCNPISGHATLYWYQQILGQGPKLLIQFQNNGVVDDSQLPKDRFSAERLKGVDSTLKIQPAKLEDSAVYLCASSRLAGSVSYEQYFGPGTRLTVT.

The chain carries TRBV11-2 and TRBJ1-6; TRBD1 is a possible D gene (5 bases). Trimming removed 4 bases from V and 11 bases from J, with 15 bases in between. Looked up from germline, CDR1 is SGHAT and CDR2 is FQNNGV. The CDR3 consists of 14 residues. The CDR3 protein is CASSSGGVVAPLHF. In nucleotides, the CDR3 is TGTGCCAGCAGCTCCGGGGGGGTTGTGGCACCCCTCCACTTT.

The chain employs TRBV27 and TRBJ2-1, with D possibly matching TRBD2 (5 bases). The CDR3 loop spans 13 amino acids. The V end was cut by 7 bases, the J end by 1 base, with 8 bases between. Germline CDR1 reads MNHEY; CDR2 reads SMNVEV (reference sequence). CDR3 residues: CASKPGSYNEQFF. DNA for the CDR3: TGTGCCAGCAAGCCGGGGTCCTACAATGAGCAGTTCTTC.

The table lists this clone with a count of one. V gene TRBV6-5 combines with J gene TRBJ1-2, with D possibly TRBD1 on 5 matching bases. Trimming took 8 bases from V and 8 from J, leaving 15 bases between them. Germline CDR1 MNHEY, CDR2 SVGAGI. The CDR3 loop spans 12 amino acids. CDR3 protein: CASWGDLWGYTF. As DNA, the CDR3 is TGTGCCAGCTGGGGGGATCTTTGGGGCTACACCTTC.

The genes are TRBV3-1 (or the pseudogene TRBV3-2) and TRBJ2-7, with TRBD2 matching 9 bases. CDR1 and CDR2 from the germline V gene are LGHDT and YNNKEL (reference sequence). The CDR3 runs to 15 residues. The J segment lost 3 bases and the V segment lost 3 bases, leaving 6 bases of the junction unmatched. This CDR3 reads CASSQQAGGIYEQYF. CDR3 sequence (DNA): TGTGCCAGCAGCCAGCAAGCGGGGGGAATCTACGAGCAGTACTTC.

V and J are TRBV19 and TRBJ1-6; no reliable D call. V was pared by 6 bases and J by 5 bases, with 17 bases between. The CDR3 length is 16 residues. The germline gives CDR1 LNHDA, CDR2 SQIVND (reference sequence). The CDR3 coding sequence is TGTGCCAGTAGGACCGACCACACGGGGAATAATTCACCCCTCCACTTT. This gives the protein CASRTDHTGNNSPLHF.